The 14 T cell receptor beta chains below all came from one sample that was sequenced in a study of radiation and T cells in renal cell carcinoma. The data were produced by immunoSEQ multiplex PCR, yet TCRdb's version contains in-frame clones alone and is incomplete. The table shows about 120,000 clones, with about four fifths occurring only once. Noted time point: blood 2 weeks post-SBRT. Treatment given: 15 Gy SBRT to primary tumor, nephrectomy 4 weeks later. This specimen consisted of blood, obtained from a patient whose treatment included radiotherapy and nephrectomy. The receptor set was obtained from a man in his forties or fifties with renal cell carcinoma.

The rearrangement joins TRBV20-1 to TRBJ2-2; D is uncertain. The CDR3 consists of 9 residues. Germline V gene sequence: CDR1 DFQATT, CDR2 SNEGSKA (reference sequence). The CDR3 region has the DNA TGCAGGGTCACCGGGGAGCTGTTTTTT. It codes for CRVTGELFF.

The chain joins TRBV30 to TRBJ2-7; 9 nucleotides line up with TRBD1. The CDR3 totals 16 residues. Losses at the gene ends were 7 bases for V and 3 bases for J; bases not matched to a gene: 16. Germline V gene sequence: CDR1 GTSNPN, CDR2 SVGIG (reference sequence). Here the CDR3 DNA reads TGTGCCTCTCTCCGGGACAGGGACCCTGGCGTCTACGAGCAGTACTTC. Its translation is CASLRDRDPGVYEQYF.

This chain joins TRBV19 and TRBJ2-7; D is perhaps TRBD1 (6 bases). Germline loops: CDR1 LNHDA, CDR2 SQIVND (reference sequence). The V end lost 2 bases, the J end lost 3 bases, and 11 bases lay between the germline ends. The CDR3 is 14 amino acids. CDR3 in amino acids: CASSISGVNYEQYF. The CDR3 coding sequence is TGTGCCAGTAGTATATCAGGGGTTAACTACGAGCAGTACTTC. Complete variable domain (other parts from reference TRBV19 and TRBJ2-7): DGGITQSPKYLFRKEGQNVTLSCEQNLNHDAMYWYRQDPGQGLRLIYYSQIVNDFQKGDIAEGYSVSREKKESFPLTVTSAQKNPTAFYLCASSISGVNYEQYFGPGTRLTVT.

The gene calls are TRBV27 and TRBJ2-7; D call uncertain. The V gene lost 2 bases and the J gene lost 7 bases, with 15 bases spanning the gap. This CDR3 is 14 amino acids long. Germline-derived CDR1 and CDR2 are MNHEY and SMNVEV (reference sequence). The CDR3 sequence is CASSLLPVPREQYF. The CDR3 bases are TGTGCCAGCAGTTTACTTCCGGTCCCGAGGGAGCAGTACTTC.

This clone was counted only a few times. The chain joins TRBV29-1 to TRBJ2-3; D perhaps matches TRBD2 (6 bases). Germline V gives CDR1 SQVTM, CDR2 ANQGSEA. Trimming shortened V by 5 bases and J by 3 bases, and 18 bases separated the two germline ends. CDR3 length: 15 residues. The CDR3 spells CSVPPGGTGTDTQYF. The CDR3 nucleotides read TGCAGCGTTCCCCCTGGGGGGACTGGTACAGATACGCAGTATTTT.

The J gene is TRBJ1-4, the V gene TRBV6-6; TRBD1 aligns across 7 bases. After removal of 5 bases from V and 5 bases from J, the junction contained 8 bases not matched to a gene. From germline, CDR1 is MNHNY and CDR2 SVGAGI (reference sequence). The CDR3 is 15 amino acids. This chain's CDR3 is CASSAPGQRNEKLFF. DNA of the CDR3: TGTGCCAGCAGTGCCCCGGGACAGAGAAATGAAAAACTGTTTTTT.

This clone was observed a single time. The chain is built from TRBV6-4 and TRBJ2-3; weak D call: TRBD2 (5 bases). Trimming took 1 base from V and 3 from J, leaving 14 bases between them. CDR1 MRHNA and CDR2 SNTAGT come from the germline V gene. This CDR3 has 16 residues. CDR3 nucleotide sequence: TGTGCCAGCAGTGACTGGGGTAGCGCTGAGACAGATACGCAGTATTTT. Translated: CASSDWGSAETDTQYF.

The CDR3 spells CASGWWETQYF. CDR3 bases: TGTGCCAGCGGTTGGTGGGAGACCCAGTACTTC. This chain joins TRBV7-9 and TRBJ2-5; D gene unclear. The germline CDR1 and CDR2 sequences are SEHNR and FQNEAQ (reference sequence). The CDR3 loop spans 11 amino acids. V was trimmed by 8 bases and J by 5 bases, leaving 9 bases between them.

The J gene is TRBJ2-5, the V gene TRBV27; TRBD1 matches 8 bases. The CDR3 has 15 residues. The trim removed 4 bases at V and 5 bases at J, leaving 9 bases unmatched. The germline gives CDR1 MNHEY, CDR2 SMNVEV (reference sequence). The CDR3 DNA reads TGTGCCAGCAGTTCCGGGACAGGTCGGATTGAGACCCAGTACTTC. Its translation: CASSSGTGRIETQYF.

The chain links TRBV27 to TRBJ2-7; the match to TRBD1 covers 10 bases. Unmatched junction bases numbered 4, after V lost 6 bases and J lost 2 bases. The CDR3 runs to 14 residues. Per germline, CDR1 MNHEY and CDR2 SMNVEV (reference sequence). In DNA form, the CDR3 reads TGTGCCAGCAGCGTCGGGACAGGGGCCTACGAGCAGTACTTC. Amino acid sequence: CASSVGTGAYEQYF.

The chain employs TRBV5-8 and TRBJ2-7; no clear D gene. The CDR3 contains 14 residues. Germline lookup yields CDR1 SGHTS and CDR2 YDEGEE. Trimming cost V 2 bases and J 2 bases, with 11 bases left between them. For the CDR3, the DNA is TGTGCCAGCAGCTTCCCCAGTAGAACCTACGAGCAGTACTTC. Translation: CASSFPSRTYEQYF.

This sequence joins TRBV6-1 and TRBJ1-1; 7 bases fit TRBD1. This CDR3 region has 14 residues. Germline V gene data show CDR1 as MNHNS and CDR2 as SASEGT. Trimming at V came to 6 bases and at J to 4 bases, leaving 8 bases not matched to a gene. CDR3 protein: CASSRTGESTEAFF. Written as DNA, the CDR3 is TGTGCCAGCAGCCGGACAGGCGAGAGCACTGAAGCTTTCTTT.

The rearrangement uses TRBV28 and TRBJ2-3; D is uncertain. The CDR3 is 14 amino acids. V dropped 2 bases and J dropped 4 bases, with 10 bases sitting between them. CDR1 is MDHEN and CDR2 is SYDVKM in the germline V gene. CDR3 in DNA: TGTGCCAGCAGTTTAGCATCTAGACCAGATACGCAGTATTTT. It codes for CASSLASRPDTQYF.

V is TRBV5-1 and J is TRBJ2-5; 9 bases match TRBD2. The CDR3 is 14 residues long. The V gene end was trimmed by 7 bases and the J gene end by 0 bases; junction bases not matched to a gene: 4. Germline CDR1 is SGHRS and CDR2 is YFSETQ. The CDR3 bases are TGCGCCAGCTCCGCTAGCGGGAACCAAGAGACCCAGTACTTC. Protein: CASSASGNQETQYF.